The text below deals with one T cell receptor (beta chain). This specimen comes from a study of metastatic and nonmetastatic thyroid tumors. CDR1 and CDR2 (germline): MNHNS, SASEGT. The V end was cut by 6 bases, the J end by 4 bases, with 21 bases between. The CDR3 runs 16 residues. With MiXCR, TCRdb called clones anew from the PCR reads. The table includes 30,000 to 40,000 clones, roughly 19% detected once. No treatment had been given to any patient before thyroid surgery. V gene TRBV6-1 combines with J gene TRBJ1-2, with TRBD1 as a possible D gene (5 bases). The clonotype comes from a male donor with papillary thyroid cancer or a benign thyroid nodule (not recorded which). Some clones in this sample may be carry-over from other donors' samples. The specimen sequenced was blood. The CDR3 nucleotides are TGTGCCAGCAGCCCAACCCGTGACAGATCCCTCTATGGCTACACCTTC. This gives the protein CASSPTRDRSLYGYTF.